This is a list of T cell receptor beta chains from one sample in a study of blood T cell repertoires in COVID-19. Clones were sequenced by immunoSEQ multiplex PCR, and TCRdb holds only the in-frame ones, with some missing. The sample lists 410,000 or so clones, about nine tenths occurring once. Specimen: peripheral blood. The source is a woman between 35 and 50 years old with COVID-19, enrolled during active disease. The CDR3 runs from the conserved cysteine through the conserved F or W. D genes are given only for firm matches. Clone size is given for some rows only: seen once, a few or many times, or a class if the clone is expanded.

TRBD1	13	-	TRBV4-3	TRBJ2-2	CASKGTGVSELFF	TGCGCCAGCAAAGGGACAGGGGTTTCGGAGCTGTTTTTT
-	17	-	TRBV5-8	TRBJ1-6	CASSAYSLSSYNSPLHF	TGTGCCAGCAGCGCGTACAGCCTGAGCTCCTATAATTCACCCCTCCACTTT
-	15	-	TRBV2	TRBJ1-1	CASSEVAGGGTEAFF	TGTGCCAGCAGTGAGGTAGCGGGGGGGGGCACTGAAGCTTTCTTT
-	12	-	TRBV2	TRBJ2-1	CASREADIGQFF	TGTGCCAGCAGAGAAGCGGACATCGGGCAGTTCTTC
-	14	-	TRBV6-6	TRBJ2-2	CASSSIRHAGELFF	TGTGCCAGCAGTTCCATCCGACACGCCGGGGAGCTGTTTTTT
TRBD2	15	once	TRBV28	TRBJ2-3	CASTELAGVGDTQYF	TGTGCCAGCACCGAACTAGCGGGGGTGGGAGATACGCAGTATTTT
TRBD2	18	-	TRBV12-5	TRBJ2-2	CASGLDPALADNTGELFF	TGTGCTAGTGGTTTGGACCCGGCCCTAGCGGACAACACCGGGGAGCTGTTTTTT
TRBD2	12	-	TRBV10-3	TRBJ2-7	CAISKGLAEQYF	TGTGCCATCAGTAAAGGACTAGCGGAGCAGTACTTC
TRBD1	15	-	TRBV6-5	TRBJ1-1	CASSSLGQTVTEAFF	TGTGCCAGCAGTTCCTTGGGACAGACGGTCACTGAAGCTTTCTTT
TRBD2	20	-	TRBV27	TRBJ2-1	CASAPILVAGARKSYNEQFF	TGTGCCAGCGCACCAATTCTTGTAGCGGGAGCGCGTAAATCCTACAATGAGCAGTTCTTC
TRBD1	13	-	TRBV28	TRBJ1-2	CASEDRVNYGYTF	TGTGCCAGCGAGGACAGGGTTAACTATGGCTACACCTTC
-	15	-	TRBV2	TRBJ1-1	CASSEATSLQGSAFF	TGTGCCAGCAGTGAAGCGACTTCTTTACAGGGTAGTGCTTTCTTT
TRBD1	15	once	TRBV7-9	TRBJ2-7	CASSSSTGGVYEQYF	TGTGCCAGCAGCTCCTCGACAGGGGGAGTCTACGAGCAGTACTTC
-	16	-	TRBV3-1/TRBV3-2	TRBJ1-5	CASSQVVSGEFEPQHF	TGTGCCAGCAGCCAAGTCGTGTCAGGGGAATTTGAGCCCCAGCATTTT
-	13	few	TRBV7-2	TRBJ1-6	CASSLERDSPLHF	TGTGCCAGCAGCTTAGAACGGGATTCACCCCTCCACTTT
TRBD1	13	-	TRBV6-5	TRBJ2-3	CASRGRQGRTQYF	TGTGCCAGCAGGGGGCGACAGGGACGAACGCAGTATTTT
TRBD1	15	-	TRBV5-1	TRBJ2-5	CASSTQTGGRETQYF	TGCGCCAGCAGCACTCAGACAGGGGGCCGGGAGACCCAGTACTTC
TRBD2	17	-	TRBV5-4	TRBJ2-5	CASSLGLAGGHQETQYF	TGTGCCAGCAGCCTGGGACTAGCGGGAGGCCACCAGGAGACCCAGTACTTC
-	14	-	TRBV7-2	TRBJ1-2	CASSSPDRIDGYTF	TGTGCCAGCAGCTCCCCTGACAGGATCGATGGCTACACCTTC
-	13	-	TRBV12-3/TRBV12-4	TRBJ1-6	CASSLVANSPLHF	TGTGCCAGCAGTTTAGTCGCGAATTCACCCCTCCACTTT
TRBD1	15	-	TRBV28	TRBJ1-1	CASTLTGGTATEAFF	TGTGCCAGCACCCTGACAGGGGGCACGGCCACTGAAGCTTTCTTT
TRBD2	15	-	TRBV28	TRBJ2-3	CASSFGAGVIDTQYF	TGTGCCAGCAGTTTCGGGGCGGGAGTTATAGATACGCAGTATTTT
TRBD1	15	-	TRBV18	TRBJ1-5	CASSPQGQGYEPQHF	TGTGCCAGCTCACCTCAGGGACAGGGGTATGAGCCCCAGCATTTT
TRBD2	15	-	TRBV7-3	TRBJ2-3	CASSLEGLGTDTQYF	TGTGCCAGCAGCTTAGAGGGACTAGGAACAGATACGCAGTATTTT
TRBD1	17	-	TRBV6-2/TRBV6-3	TRBJ1-5	CASSYSPGQSFNQPQHF	TGTGCCAGCAGTTACTCACCGGGACAGAGTTTCAATCAGCCCCAGCATTTT
-	18	-	TRBV28	TRBJ2-2	CASSFLGRTGSGTGELFF	TGTGCCAGCAGTTTCCTGGGTAGGACTGGGAGCGGTACCGGGGAGCTGTTTTTT
-	14	-	TRBV6-6	TRBJ1-1	CASSYRERNTEAFF	TGTGCCAGCAGTTACAGGGAGCGGAACACTGAAGCTTTCTTT
TRBD2	16	-	TRBV4-1	TRBJ2-5	CASSFQRGANKETQYF	TGTGCCAGCAGCTTTCAGCGGGGGGCAAACAAAGAGACCCAGTACTTC
TRBD1	15	-	TRBV28	TRBJ1-6	CASSFPDREVSPLHF	TGTGCCAGCAGTTTCCCCGACAGGGAGGTTTCACCCCTCCACTTT
TRBD1	15	-	TRBV18	TRBJ1-5	CASSPEQGVNQPQHF	TGTGCCAGCTCACCCGAGCAGGGGGTCAATCAGCCCCAGCATTTT
-	14	-	TRBV5-1	TRBJ1-2	CASSWIQGQDGYTF	TGCGCCAGCAGCTGGATCCAGGGGCAGGATGGCTACACCTTC
-	14	-	TRBV21-1	TRBJ1-5	CASSKVQGLQPQHF	TGTGCCAGCAGCAAAGTCCAGGGGCTTCAGCCCCAGCATTTT
TRBD2	15	-	TRBV6-6	TRBJ2-1	CASAAGDLSYNEQFF	TGTGCCAGTGCAGCGGGGGACCTCTCCTACAATGAGCAGTTCTTC
-	13	-	TRBV27	TRBJ2-5	CALRAGPGKTQYF	TGTGCCCTTCGCGCTGGGCCGGGGAAGACCCAGTACTTC
-	16	-	TRBV6-5	TRBJ1-2	CASSYSQFRGAPGYTF	TGTGCCAGCAGTTACTCGCAGTTCCGCGGAGCCCCTGGCTACACCTTC
-	14	-	TRBV18	TRBJ1-4	CASSPYRQSEKLFF	TGTGCCAGCTCACCATACCGACAAAGCGAAAAACTGTTTTTT
-	11	-	TRBV2	TRBJ1-1	CASSDRMEAFF	TGTGCCAGCAGTGACAGAATGGAAGCTTTCTTT
-	16	once	TRBV5-1	TRBJ2-7	CASVKGDGRLDYEQYF	TGCGCCAGCGTCAAGGGGGACGGACGATTGGACTACGAGCAGTACTTC
TRBD1	13	once	TRBV5-8	TRBJ1-1	CASSLGLRDRNFF	TGTGCCAGCAGCTTGGGACTCCGGGACAGAAATTTCTTT
TRBD1	18	-	TRBV28	TRBJ2-6	CASSPPGQATSGANVLTF	TGTGCCAGCAGTCCTCCGGGACAGGCAACCTCTGGGGCCAACGTCCTGACTTTC
TRBD1	17	-	TRBV11-2	TRBJ1-2	CASSGGTADSTNYGYTF	TGTGCCAGCAGCGGAGGGACAGCCGACTCCACTAACTATGGCTACACCTTC
TRBD2	15	-	TRBV19	TRBJ2-7	CASSNGLADSYEQYF	TGTGCCAGTAGTAACGGACTAGCGGACTCCTACGAGCAGTACTTC
-	18	-	TRBV7-2	TRBJ2-7	CASSPSPDRRGLRYEQYF	TGTGCCAGCAGCCCTAGCCCCGACCGGCGGGGGCTCAGGTACGAGCAGTACTTC
-	16	once	TRBV2	TRBJ1-6	CASSEKGQRDNSPLHF	TGTGCCAGCAGTGAAAAGGGGCAAAGGGATAATTCACCCCTCCACTTT
-	13	-	TRBV6-2/TRBV6-3	TRBJ1-1	CASSYPGGLEAFF	TGTGCCAGCAGTTACCCGGGGGGGCTGGAAGCTTTCTTT
TRBD2	16	-	TRBV2	TRBJ2-1	CASSAPSGKTYNEQFF	TGTGCCAGCAGTGCCCCTAGCGGGAAAACCTACAATGAGCAGTTCTTC
TRBD1	13	-	TRBV7-6	TRBJ1-3	CASSESRGNTIYF	TGTGCCAGCAGCGAGAGCAGGGGGAACACCATATATTTT
-	15	once	TRBV5-1	TRBJ1-2	CASSLVSWESYGYTF	TGCGCCAGCAGCTTGGTCTCGTGGGAGAGCTATGGCTACACCTTC
-	13	-	TRBV9	TRBJ1-1	CASSVGGFTEAFF	TGTGCCAGCAGCGTAGGAGGTTTCACTGAAGCTTTCTTT
-	12	-	TRBV29-1	TRBJ2-2	CSVVEHTGELFF	TGCAGCGTTGTGGAGCACACCGGGGAGCTGTTTTTT
-	14	-	TRBV15	TRBJ2-3	CATSPRQGTDTQYF	TGTGCCACCAGCCCCAGACAGGGCACAGATACGCAGTATTTT
TRBD1	16	-	TRBV5-8	TRBJ1-1	CGGQLGRGPGNTEAFF	TGTGGTGGGCAGCTTGGCAGGGGGCCAGGGAACACTGAAGCTTTCTTT